The 5 T cell receptor beta chains given below trace back to one sample, sequenced in a study of T cell responses to AZD1222 COVID-19 vaccine. TCRdb keeps only in-frame clones here, not all; method: immunoSEQ multiplex PCR. This sample has about 95,000 clones, with roughly nine tenths found just once. The input for sequencing was peripheral blood, taken on day 0 of AZD1222 vaccination. Receptors originate from an adult in good health.

The table lists this clone with a few counts. The chain joins TRBV2 to TRBJ1-3; perhaps TRBD1 as D (5 bases). CDR1 and CDR2 from the germline V gene are SNHLY and FYNNEI. The length of the CDR3 is 16 residues. V lost 9 bases and J 1 base, leaving 19 bases between the germline ends. The CDR3 DNA reads TGTGCCAGAAATGGAGCCGCGGGGGTTTCTGGAAACACCATATATTTT. This codes for CARNGAAGVSGNTIYF.

The chain joins TRBV27 to TRBJ2-3; D is perhaps TRBD2 (7 bases). The V gene lost 2 bases and the J gene lost 0 bases, with 36 bases spanning the gap. From germline, CDR1 is MNHEY and CDR2 SMNVEV (reference sequence). The CDR3 is made up of 24 amino acids. CDR3 residues: CASSLRPSTGGGQGVRFSTDTQYF. The CDR3 DNA reads as TGTGCCAGCAGTTTAAGGCCCTCAACGGGGGGCGGTCAGGGAGTCAGATTTAGCACAGATACGCAGTATTTT.

This chain connects TRBV10-3 to TRBJ1-2; 8 bases map to TRBD1. The germline CDR1 and CDR2 sequences are ENHRY and SYGVKD. V lost 5 bases, J lost 3 bases, and 5 bases stayed unmatched. The CDR3 runs 14 residues. The CDR3 coding sequence is TGTGCCATCAGTCGGACAGGGTTGGACTATGGCTACACCTTC. It translates to CAISRTGLDYGYTF.

The J gene is TRBJ1-5, the V gene TRBV19; D unclear. Germline-derived CDR1 and CDR2 are LNHDA and SQIVND (reference sequence). This CDR3 is 13 amino acids long. V was clipped by 4 bases and J by 6 bases, with 10 bases between them. The CDR3 reads CASSRGPSQPQHF. CDR3 nucleotide sequence: TGTGCCAGTAGTAGAGGTCCAAGTCAGCCCCAGCATTTT.

This clone was observed once. The V gene is TRBV11-3, the J gene TRBJ2-7, with TRBD1 identical over 8 bases. Unmatched junction bases numbered 6, after V lost 0 bases and J lost 5 bases. This CDR3 is 15 amino acids long. Germline CDR1 is SGHNT and CDR2 is YENEEA. CDR3 sequence reads: CASSLDSAGGNEQYF. CDR3 DNA: TGTGCCAGCAGCTTAGATTCAGCAGGGGGCAACGAGCAGTACTTC.